This T cell receptor (beta chain) was captured by sequencing in a study of human T cells and chemical hapten exposure. Study-wide points: It was expanded TCRs that formed significantly more large CDR3 similarity clusters than controls did.

The time point is: pre-sensitization, week 0. Treatment specified: therapeutic diphenylcyclopropenone sensitization with weekly scalp DPC. This clonotype was detected only a few times. The antigen is undetermined. Individual cDNA molecules (in the library) carried attached unique molecular identifiers. In the study's own analysis: Ranging from about 20,000 to 700,000, TCR counts per sample had a median value of approximately 99,000. MiXCR, applied by TCRdb to the RACE reads, yields one record per CDR3 protein. Clone size and V and J calls follow TCRdb, not the original study. The sample lists 150,000 to 200,000 distinct CDR3 sequences; nearly 30% were seen once. The CDR3 loop spans 15 amino acids. The V end lost 2 bases, the J end lost 4 bases, and 14 bases lay between the germline ends. Germline V lookup: CDR1 SGHDN, CDR2 FVKESK.

This chain connects TRBV14 to TRBJ1-2, with D possibly matching TRBD1 (5 bases). This TCR was sampled from a woman aged 25 to 39 with alopecia areata. Some clones in this sample may be carry-over from other donors' samples. The input for sequencing was whole blood, taken in connection with sensitization to the hapten diphenylcyclopropenone (DPC). The CDR3 DNA follows: TGTGCCAGCAGCCAAAAAGCAGGGACGATCTATGGCTACACCTTC. It specifies CASSQKAGTIYGYTF. The full variable domain, completed using reference TRBV14 and TRBJ1-2, is EAGVTQFPSHSVIEKGQTVTLRCDPISGHDNLYWYRRVMGKEIKFLLHFVKESKQDESGMPNNRFLAERTGGTYSTLKVQPAELEDSGVYFCASSQKAGTIYGYTFGSGTRLTVV.